The 19 T cell receptor beta chains presented below share a single source sample, sequenced in a study of cytomegalovirus exposure and HLA in healthy donors. The PCR had 60 Vbeta and 13 Jbeta primers. Clones were sequenced by immunoSEQ multiplex PCR, and TCRdb holds only the in-frame ones, with some missing. The sample has about 130,000 clones. The sample consisted of PBMCs. These receptors were collected from a woman aged 60 to 75 in good health and CMV-seronegative.

V usage is TRBV12-5 and J usage is TRBJ2-1, with 7 nucleotides matching TRBD2. The V gene's germline CDR1 is LGHNT and CDR2 FRNRAP. The CDR3 consists of 15 residues. Trimming removed 0 bases from V and 5 bases from J; junction bases left unmatched: 4. CDR3 nucleotides: TGTGCTAGTGGTTTGGTAACGGGACTAAACAATGAGCAGTTCTTC. Amino acid sequence: CASGLVTGLNNEQFF.

J is TRBJ1-2 and V is TRBV5-1; 9 bases match TRBD1. There are 14 residues in the CDR3. Germline CDR1 is SGHRS and CDR2 is YFSETQ. Trimming at V came to 4 bases and at J to 8 bases, leaving 9 bases not matched to a gene. The CDR3 sequence is CASSPGQGNGGYTF. In DNA form, the CDR3 reads TGCGCCAGCAGCCCGGGACAGGGAAACGGGGGCTACACCTTC. The whole variable domain, filled in from reference TRBV5-1 and TRBJ1-2, reads KAGVTQTPRYLIKTRGQQVTLSCSPISGHRSVSWYQQTPGQGLQFLFEYFSETQRNKGNFPGRFSGRQFSNSRSEMNVSTLELGDSALYLCASSPGQGNGGYTFGSGTRLTVV.

This chain links TRBV7-9 with TRBJ1-3; 9 bases map to TRBD1. V trimming: 5 bases; J trimming: 3 bases; junction bases outside the gene matches: 5. Germline V gene lookup returns CDR1 SEHNR and CDR2 FQNEAQ (reference sequence). The CDR3 is made up of 15 amino acids. For the CDR3, the DNA is TGTGCCAGCAGCCATAGGGACAGGGTTGGAAACACCATATATTTT. Protein sequence: CASSHRDRVGNTIYF.

The chain has TRBV5-1 and TRBJ1-1; 10 bases are shared with TRBD1. Germline V gives CDR1 SGHRS, CDR2 YFSETQ. Trimming cost V 1 base and J 3 bases; bases outside gene matches: 3. The CDR3 totals 15 residues. CDR3 sequence (DNA): TGCGCCAGCAGCTTGTTCGGGACAGGGGACACTGAAGCTTTCTTT. The encoded protein is CASSLFGTGDTEAFF.

The chain has TRBV2 and TRBJ2-7; 8 bases agree with TRBD1. With 4 bases clipped from V and 4 bases from J, the junction kept 6 bases outside the gene matches. This CDR3 region has 14 residues. Germline V gene data show CDR1 as SNHLY and CDR2 as FYNNEI. CDR3: CASSGYTGGYEQYF. CDR3 nucleotide sequence: TGTGCCAGCAGTGGATACACAGGGGGATACGAGCAGTACTTC.

With regard to this clone: Other nucleotide sequences in the sample specify the same CDR3. This chain connects TRBV11-2 to TRBJ2-2; D is perhaps TRBD2 (6 bases). Germline lookup yields CDR1 SGHAT and CDR2 FQNNGV. The length of the CDR3 is 18 residues. Trimming removed 5 bases from V and 6 bases from J, with 25 bases in between. CDR3 coding DNA: TGTGCCAGCAGCGTTAGGGCGGGAACGGGAGTAGGTCCCGGGGAGCTGTTTTTT. It codes for CASSVRAGTGVGPGELFF.

The chain couples TRBV6-1 to TRBJ2-7, with a possible D match to TRBD2 (6 bases). Trimming cost V 7 bases and J 3 bases, with 13 bases left between them. The CDR3 contains 13 residues. The germline CDR1 and CDR2 sequences are MNHNS and SASEGT. In DNA form, the CDR3 reads TGTGCCAGCAAGGTAGCCGGGGGCTACGAGCAGTACTTC. Residues: CASKVAGGYEQYF.

V is TRBV7-9 and J is TRBJ2-3, with no clear D. V shed 6 bases and J shed 2 bases, with 12 bases lying between them. The CDR3 loop spans 14 amino acids. CDR1 is SEHNR, CDR2 FQNEAQ, per germline (reference sequence). The CDR3 DNA reads as TGTGCCAGCAGGGCAAACAGAAACACAGATACGCAGTATTTT. Translated, it gives CASRANRNTDTQYF.

The chain carries TRBV11-2 and TRBJ2-7, with TRBD1 identical over 9 bases. V shed 4 bases, J shed 2 bases, and the junction held 9 bases outside the gene matches. Germline V CDR1 and CDR2: SGHAT, FQNNGV. This CDR3 is built from 16 residues. This CDR3 is CASSSRDRVIPYEQYF. The CDR3 DNA follows: TGTGCCAGCAGCTCAAGGGACAGGGTGATTCCCTACGAGCAGTACTTC.

This chain uses TRBV10-3 with TRBJ2-7, with 11 bases lining up with TRBD1. This CDR3 is 12 amino acids long. V lost 8 bases, J lost 6 bases, and 3 bases stayed unmatched. Looked up from germline, CDR1 is ENHRY and CDR2 is SYGVKD. CDR3 coding DNA: TGTGCCATCGGGACAGGGGGTCGCGAGCAGTACTTC. Residues: CAIGTGGREQYF.

The genes are TRBV6-5 and TRBJ1-2; D possibly corresponds to TRBD1 (6 bases). The V and J ends lost 5 bases and 7 bases respectively, with 14 bases between them. CDR1 is MNHEY, CDR2 SVGAGI, per germline. This CDR3 has 13 amino acids. In DNA, the CDR3 is TGTGCCAGCAGTCCGGGACAAGGAACTGGCTACACCTTC. Translated: CASSPGQGTGYTF.

The chain uses TRBV7-2 and TRBJ2-1, with TRBD1 matching 11 bases. J was trimmed by 8 bases and V by 0 bases; bases with no gene match: 3. CDR3 size: 15 residues. The V gene's germline CDR1 is SGHTA and CDR2 FQGNSA. CDR3 in DNA: TGTGCCAGCAGCTTAGCTGGACAGGGGGCGTATGAGCAGTTCTTC. Translation gives CASSLAGQGAYEQFF.

This chain connects TRBV13 to TRBJ2-2; 10 nucleotides align to TRBD2. The CDR3 covers 16 residues. Germline-derived CDR1 and CDR2 are PRHDT and FYEKMQ (reference sequence). Trimming cost V 5 bases and J 1 base; bases outside gene matches: 4. The DNA of the CDR3 is TGTGCCAGCAGCCAAACTAGCGGGAAGAACACCGGGGAGCTGTTTTTT. Its protein is CASSQTSGKNTGELFF.

The V call is TRBV6-6, the J call TRBJ2-7; 10 bases line up with TRBD1. Germline CDR1 and CDR2: MNHNY and SVGAGI (reference sequence). The CDR3 spans 16 residues. Trimming at V came to 5 bases and at J to 2 bases, leaving 9 bases not matched to a gene. The CDR3 loop reads CASSQTGGSKAYEQYF. CDR3 nucleotide sequence: TGTGCCAGCAGTCAGACAGGGGGCTCGAAGGCCTACGAGCAGTACTTC.

This chain uses TRBV28 with TRBJ2-3; D remains unclear. The V and J ends lost 5 bases and 3 bases respectively, with 18 bases between them. CDR3 length: 16 amino acids. Germline V gene lookup returns CDR1 MDHEN and CDR2 SYDVKM. The chain's CDR3 is CASSGPLRVGTDTQYF. The CDR3 DNA reads TGTGCCAGCAGTGGTCCGCTTCGGGTCGGGACAGATACGCAGTATTTT.

This chain uses TRBV9 with TRBJ1-1; D gene unclear. Germline assignment: CDR1 SGDLS and CDR2 YYNGEE. The CDR3 is 15 amino acids. Trimming removed 4 bases from V and 1 base from J, with 14 bases in between. The DNA of the CDR3 is TGTGCCAGCAGCCCCCCCTCAGACACGAACACTGAAGCTTTCTTT. This gives the protein CASSPPSDTNTEAFF.

The chain joins TRBV18 to TRBJ2-1, with 7 bases identical to TRBD2. V trimming: 5 bases; J trimming: 1 base; junction bases outside the gene matches: 20. Germline CDR1 reads KGHSH; CDR2 reads LQKENI. The CDR3 runs to 20 residues. The CDR3 DNA reads TGTGCCAGCTCAGACACTTTGGGCCTTTCGGGGAGGGGATCCTACAATGAGCAGTTCTTC. This sequence encodes CASSDTLGLSGRGSYNEQFF.

The chain uses TRBV11-2 and TRBJ1-1; D is unresolved. The CDR3 covers 16 residues. The V end was cut by 1 base, the J end by 0 bases, with 12 bases between. CDR1 and CDR2 from the germline V gene are SGHAT and FQNNGV. Written as DNA, the CDR3 is TGTGCCAGCAGCTTAGTCCAGAACAGTATGAACACTGAAGCTTTCTTT. Translation gives CASSLVQNSMNTEAFF.

The chain links TRBV7-9 to TRBJ2-7; 8 bases are shared with TRBD2. In germline, CDR1 is SEHNR, CDR2 FQNEAQ (reference sequence). There are 15 residues in the CDR3. V lost 4 bases to trimming and J lost 6 bases; unmatched junction nucleotides: 11. Here the CDR3 reads CASSSSGLGTTEQYF. CDR3 in DNA: TGTGCCAGCAGCTCCTCGGGACTAGGAACCACCGAGCAGTACTTC.